Sequencing of this T cell receptor (beta chain) was carried out in a study of blood T cells in healthy people across ages. Germline V gene lookup returns CDR1 LGHDT and CDR2 YNNKEL (reference sequence). Trimming cost V 4 bases and J 8 bases, with 14 bases left between them. The CDR3 covers 13 residues. For the second PCR, which ran for roughly 6 to 12 cycles, a sample-barcoded 5' primer and a J-beta primer mix were used. Every single cDNA molecule received a tag from a template-switch adaptor with 12 random nucleotides. Each CDR3 protein is one row after TCRdb ran MiXCR on the 5' RACE reads. The top ten clones hold about an eighth of a sample with about 1.1 million distinct CDR3 sequences, 35% to 40% of them seen once.

The genes are TRBV3-1 and TRBJ1-2, with D possibly being TRBD1 (5 bases). This sequence originates from a man aged 18 to 29 in good health. Sequenced sample: blood. The chain's CDR3 is CASSRLTDGGYTF. CDR3 DNA: TGTGCCAGCAGCCGTTTGACAGATGGCGGCTACACCTTC.